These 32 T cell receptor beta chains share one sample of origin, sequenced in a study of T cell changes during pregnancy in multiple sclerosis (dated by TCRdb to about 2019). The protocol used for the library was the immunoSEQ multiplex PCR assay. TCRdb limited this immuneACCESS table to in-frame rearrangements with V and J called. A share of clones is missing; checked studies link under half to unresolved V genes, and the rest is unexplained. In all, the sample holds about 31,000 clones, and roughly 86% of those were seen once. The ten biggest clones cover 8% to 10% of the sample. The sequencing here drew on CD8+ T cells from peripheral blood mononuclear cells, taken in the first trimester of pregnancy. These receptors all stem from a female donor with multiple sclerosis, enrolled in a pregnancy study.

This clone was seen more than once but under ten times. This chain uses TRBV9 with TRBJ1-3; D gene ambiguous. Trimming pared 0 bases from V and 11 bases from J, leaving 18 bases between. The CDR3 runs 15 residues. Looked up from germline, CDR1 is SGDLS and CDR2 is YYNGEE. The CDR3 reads CASSVAADLARAIYF. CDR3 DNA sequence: TGTGCCAGCAGCGTAGCGGCGGATCTGGCTCGCGCCATATATTTT.

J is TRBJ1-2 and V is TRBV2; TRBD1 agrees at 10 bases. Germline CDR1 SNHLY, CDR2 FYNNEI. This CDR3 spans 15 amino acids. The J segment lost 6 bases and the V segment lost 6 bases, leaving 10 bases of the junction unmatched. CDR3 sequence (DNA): TGTGCCAGCAGCTATTTCGGGACAGGGGCGGATGGCTACACCTTC. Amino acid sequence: CASSYFGTGADGYTF.

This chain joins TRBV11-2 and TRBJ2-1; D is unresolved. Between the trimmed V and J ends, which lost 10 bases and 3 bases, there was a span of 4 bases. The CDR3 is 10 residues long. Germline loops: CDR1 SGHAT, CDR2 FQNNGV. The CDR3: CATYYNEQFF. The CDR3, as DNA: TGTGCCACCTACTACAATGAGCAGTTCTTC. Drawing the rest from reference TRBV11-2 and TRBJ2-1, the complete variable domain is EAGVAQSPRYKIIEKRQSVAFWCNPISGHATLYWYQQILGQGPKLLIQFQNNGVVDDSQLPKDRFSAERLKGVDSTLKIQPAKLEDSAVYLCATYYNEQFFGPGTRLTVL.

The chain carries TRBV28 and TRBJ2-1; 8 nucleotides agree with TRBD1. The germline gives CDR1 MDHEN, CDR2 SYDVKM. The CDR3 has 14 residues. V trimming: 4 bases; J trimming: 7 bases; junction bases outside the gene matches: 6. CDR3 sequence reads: CASSWVRDRNEQFF. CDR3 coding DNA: TGTGCCAGCAGTTGGGTAAGGGACAGGAATGAGCAGTTCTTC.

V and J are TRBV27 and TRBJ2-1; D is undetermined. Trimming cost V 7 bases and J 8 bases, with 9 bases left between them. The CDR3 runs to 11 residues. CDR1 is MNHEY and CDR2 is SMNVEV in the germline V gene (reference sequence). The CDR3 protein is CASISSDEQFF. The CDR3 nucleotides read TGTGCCAGCATTAGCTCAGATGAGCAGTTCTTC.

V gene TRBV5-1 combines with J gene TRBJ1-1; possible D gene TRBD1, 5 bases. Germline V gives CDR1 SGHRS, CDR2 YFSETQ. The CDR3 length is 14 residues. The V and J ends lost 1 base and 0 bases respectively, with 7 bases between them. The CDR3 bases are TGCGCCAGCAGCTTGCCAGGGATGAACACTGAAGCTTTCTTT. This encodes CASSLPGMNTEAFF.

The CDR3 reads CATSRDREVTNEKLFF. CDR3 sequence (DNA): TGTGCCACCAGCAGAGACAGGGAAGTAACTAATGAAAAACTGTTTTTT. The chain has TRBV15 and TRBJ1-4; D is perhaps TRBD1 (5 bases). The germline V gene encodes CDR1 LNHNV and CDR2 YYDKDF (reference sequence). CDR3 length: 16 residues. Deletions cut 0 bases from V and 1 base from J, with 9 bases between.

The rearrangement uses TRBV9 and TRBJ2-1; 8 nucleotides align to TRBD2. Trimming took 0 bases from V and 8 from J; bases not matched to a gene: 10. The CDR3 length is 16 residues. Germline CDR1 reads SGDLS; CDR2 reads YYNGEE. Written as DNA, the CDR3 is TGTGCCAGCAGCGTAGACCCTAGCCGGGGGGGGTATGAGCAGTTCTTC. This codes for CASSVDPSRGGYEQFF.

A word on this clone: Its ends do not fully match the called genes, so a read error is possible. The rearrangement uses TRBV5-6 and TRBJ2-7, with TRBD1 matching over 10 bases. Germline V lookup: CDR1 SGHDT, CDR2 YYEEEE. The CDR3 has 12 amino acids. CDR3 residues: CASSVAGQGLNF. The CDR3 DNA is TGTGCCAGCAGCGTGGCGGGACAGGGGTTGAACTTC.

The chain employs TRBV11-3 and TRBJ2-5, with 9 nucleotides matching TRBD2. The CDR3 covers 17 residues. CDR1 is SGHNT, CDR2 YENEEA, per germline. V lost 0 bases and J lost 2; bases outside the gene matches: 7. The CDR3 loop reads CASSLEVRGGQQETQYF. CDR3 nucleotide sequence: TGTGCCAGCAGCTTAGAGGTGCGGGGGGGCCAACAAGAGACCCAGTACTTC. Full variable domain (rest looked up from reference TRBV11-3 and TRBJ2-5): EAGVVQSPRYKIIEKKQPVAFWCNPISGHNTLYWYLQNLGQGPELLIRYENEEAVDDSQLPKDRFSAERLKGVDSTLKIQPAELGDSAVYLCASSLEVRGGQQETQYFGPGTRLLVL.

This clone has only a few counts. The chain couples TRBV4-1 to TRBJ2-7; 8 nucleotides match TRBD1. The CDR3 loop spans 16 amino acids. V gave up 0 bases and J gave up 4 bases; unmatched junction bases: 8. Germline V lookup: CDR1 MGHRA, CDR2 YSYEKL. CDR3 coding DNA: TGCGCCAGCAGCCAAGATGAGGGGACAGGAGGATACGAGCAGTACTTC. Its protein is CASSQDEGTGGYEQYF.

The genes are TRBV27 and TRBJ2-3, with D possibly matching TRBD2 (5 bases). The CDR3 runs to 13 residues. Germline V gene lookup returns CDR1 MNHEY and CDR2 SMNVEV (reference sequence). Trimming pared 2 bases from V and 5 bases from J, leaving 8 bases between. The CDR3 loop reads CASSLIREDTQYF. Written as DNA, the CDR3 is TGTGCCAGCAGTTTAATACGGGAAGATACGCAGTATTTT.

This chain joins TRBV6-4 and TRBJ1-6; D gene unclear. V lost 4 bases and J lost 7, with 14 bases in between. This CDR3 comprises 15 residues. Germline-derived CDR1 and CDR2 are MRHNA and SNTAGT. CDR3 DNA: TGTGCCAGCAGTGTCCGGACGGGAAACAATTCACCCCTCCACTTT. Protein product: CASSVRTGNNSPLHF.

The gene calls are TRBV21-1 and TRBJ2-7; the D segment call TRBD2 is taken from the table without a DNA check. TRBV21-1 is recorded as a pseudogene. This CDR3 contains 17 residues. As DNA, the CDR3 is TGTGCCAGCATCCTAAGGAATAGCGGGAGGGCCGGGTACGAGCAGTACTTC. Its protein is CASILRNSGRAGYEQYF.

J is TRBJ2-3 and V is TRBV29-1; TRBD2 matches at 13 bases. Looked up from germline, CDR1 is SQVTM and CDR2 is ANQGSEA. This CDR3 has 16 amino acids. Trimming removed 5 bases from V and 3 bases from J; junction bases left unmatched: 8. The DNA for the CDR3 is TGCAGCGTTACAGGACTAGCGGGAGAAAAAACAGATACGCAGTATTTT. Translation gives CSVTGLAGEKTDTQYF.

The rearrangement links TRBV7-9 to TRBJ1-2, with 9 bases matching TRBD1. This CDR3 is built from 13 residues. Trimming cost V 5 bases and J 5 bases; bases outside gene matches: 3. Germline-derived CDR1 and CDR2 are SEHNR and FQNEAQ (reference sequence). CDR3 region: CASSTGGWYGYTF. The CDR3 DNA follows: TGTGCCAGCAGCACAGGGGGCTGGTATGGCTACACCTTC.

Here the CDR3 reads CAWGVGTNYEQYF. CDR3 nucleotides: TGTGCCTGGGGCGTGGGGACTAACTACGAGCAGTACTTC. The J gene is TRBJ2-7, the V gene TRBV30; TRBD2 matches 7 bases. This CDR3 has 13 residues. Per germline, CDR1 GTSNPN and CDR2 SVGIG (reference sequence). The trim removed 5 bases at V and 3 bases at J, leaving 7 bases unmatched. The full variable domain, in which reference TRBV30 and TRBJ2-7 provide the parts outside the CDR3, is SQTIHQWPATLVQPVGSPLSLECTVEGTSNPNLYWYRQAAGRGLQLLFYSVGIGQISSEVPQNLSASRPQDRQFILSSKKLLLSDSGFYLCAWGVGTNYEQYFGPGTRLTVT.

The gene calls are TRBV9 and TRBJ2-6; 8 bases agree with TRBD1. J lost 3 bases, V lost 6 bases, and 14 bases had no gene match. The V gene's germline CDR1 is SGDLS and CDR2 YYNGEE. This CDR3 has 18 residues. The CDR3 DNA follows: TGTGCCAGCAAGAACGGTATGGACAGGGATAATGGGGCCAACGTCCTGACTTTC. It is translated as CASKNGMDRDNGANVLTF. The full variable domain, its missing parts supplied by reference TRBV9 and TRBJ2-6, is DSGVTQTPKHLITATGQRVTLRCSPRSGDLSVYWYQQSLDQGLQFLIQYYNGEERAKGNILERFSAQQFPDLHSELNLSSLELGDSALYFCASKNGMDRDNGANVLTFGAGSRLTVL.

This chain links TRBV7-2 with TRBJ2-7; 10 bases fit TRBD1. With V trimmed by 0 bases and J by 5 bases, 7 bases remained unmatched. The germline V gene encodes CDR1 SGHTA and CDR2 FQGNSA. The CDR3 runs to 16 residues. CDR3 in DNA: TGTGCCAGCAGCTTAGCCTTCGGGACAGGGGTACACGAGCAGTACTTC. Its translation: CASSLAFGTGVHEQYF.

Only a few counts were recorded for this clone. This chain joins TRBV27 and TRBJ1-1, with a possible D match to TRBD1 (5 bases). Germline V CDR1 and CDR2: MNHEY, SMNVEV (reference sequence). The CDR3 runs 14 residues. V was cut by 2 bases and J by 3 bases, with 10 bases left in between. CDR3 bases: TGTGCCAGCAGTTTAGGGGGAGGAGACACTGAAGCTTTCTTT. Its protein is CASSLGGGDTEAFF.

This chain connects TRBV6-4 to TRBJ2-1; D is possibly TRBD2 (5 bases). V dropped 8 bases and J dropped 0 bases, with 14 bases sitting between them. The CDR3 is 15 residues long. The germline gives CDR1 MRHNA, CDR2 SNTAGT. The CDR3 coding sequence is TGTGCCAGCTCGAGAGCGGCGGACTCCTACAATGAGCAGTTCTTC. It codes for CASSRAADSYNEQFF.

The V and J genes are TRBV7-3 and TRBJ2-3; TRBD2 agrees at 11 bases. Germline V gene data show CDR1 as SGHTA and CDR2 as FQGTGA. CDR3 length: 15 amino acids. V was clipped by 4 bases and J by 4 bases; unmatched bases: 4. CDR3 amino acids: CASSSLAGGADTQYF. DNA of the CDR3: TGTGCCAGCAGCTCCCTAGCGGGGGGAGCAGATACGCAGTATTTT.

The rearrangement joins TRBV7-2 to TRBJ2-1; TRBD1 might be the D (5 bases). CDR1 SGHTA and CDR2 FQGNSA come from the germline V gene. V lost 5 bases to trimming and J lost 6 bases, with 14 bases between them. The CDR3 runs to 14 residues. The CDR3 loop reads CASSGAGVLNEQFF. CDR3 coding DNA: TGTGCCAGCAGCGGGGCTGGCGTCCTCAATGAGCAGTTCTTC.

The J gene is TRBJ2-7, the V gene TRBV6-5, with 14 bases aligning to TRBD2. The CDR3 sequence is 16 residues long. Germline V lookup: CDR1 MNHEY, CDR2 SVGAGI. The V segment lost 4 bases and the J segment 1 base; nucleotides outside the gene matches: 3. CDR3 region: CASSWWTSGGSYEQYF. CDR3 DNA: TGTGCCAGCAGTTGGTGGACTAGCGGGGGGTCCTACGAGCAGTACTTC.

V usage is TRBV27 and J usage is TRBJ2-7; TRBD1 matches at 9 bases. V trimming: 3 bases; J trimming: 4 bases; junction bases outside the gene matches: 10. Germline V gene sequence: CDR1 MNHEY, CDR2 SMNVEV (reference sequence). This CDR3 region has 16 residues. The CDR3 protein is CASSFGPGQGVYEQYF. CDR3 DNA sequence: TGTGCCAGCAGTTTCGGCCCGGGACAGGGAGTATACGAGCAGTACTTC.

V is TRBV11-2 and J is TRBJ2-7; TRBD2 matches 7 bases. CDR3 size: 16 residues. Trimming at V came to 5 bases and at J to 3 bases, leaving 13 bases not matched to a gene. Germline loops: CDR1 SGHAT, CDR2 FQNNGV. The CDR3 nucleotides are TGTGCCAGCAGCCCCGTTCGGGGGGTTTTCCTCTACGAGCAGTACTTC. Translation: CASSPVRGVFLYEQYF.

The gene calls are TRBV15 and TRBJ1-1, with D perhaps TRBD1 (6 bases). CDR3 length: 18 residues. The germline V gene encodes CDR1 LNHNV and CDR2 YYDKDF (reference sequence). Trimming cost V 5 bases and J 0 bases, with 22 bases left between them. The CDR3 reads CATSASPLDSLMNTEAFF. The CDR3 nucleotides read TGTGCCACCAGCGCTTCCCCCCTGGACAGCCTAATGAACACTGAAGCTTTCTTT.

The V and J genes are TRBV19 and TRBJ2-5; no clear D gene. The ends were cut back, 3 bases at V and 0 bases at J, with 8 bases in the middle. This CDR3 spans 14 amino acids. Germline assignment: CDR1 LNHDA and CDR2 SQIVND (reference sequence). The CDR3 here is CASSMLADQETQYF. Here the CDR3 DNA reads TGTGCCAGTAGTATGTTGGCAGACCAAGAGACCCAGTACTTC.

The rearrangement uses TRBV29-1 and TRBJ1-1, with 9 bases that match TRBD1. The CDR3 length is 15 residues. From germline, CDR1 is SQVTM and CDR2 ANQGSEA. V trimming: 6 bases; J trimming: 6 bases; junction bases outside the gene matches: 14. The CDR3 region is CSVAGTGYGHPEAFF. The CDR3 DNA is TGCAGCGTGGCCGGGACAGGGTACGGCCACCCTGAAGCTTTCTTT.

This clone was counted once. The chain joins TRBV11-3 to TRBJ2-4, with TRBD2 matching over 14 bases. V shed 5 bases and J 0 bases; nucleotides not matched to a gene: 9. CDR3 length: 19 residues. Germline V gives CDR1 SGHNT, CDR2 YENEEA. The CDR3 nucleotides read TGTGCCAGCAGCCCAGGGACTAGCGGGGGATCAAGAGCCAAAAACATTCAGTACTTC. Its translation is CASSPGTSGGSRAKNIQYF.

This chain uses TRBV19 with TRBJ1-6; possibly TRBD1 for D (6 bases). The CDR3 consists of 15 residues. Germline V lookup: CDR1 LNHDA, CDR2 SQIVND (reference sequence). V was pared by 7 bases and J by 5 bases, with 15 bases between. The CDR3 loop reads CASTSGVVDNSPLHF. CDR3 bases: TGTGCCAGTACCTCAGGGGTAGTAGATAATTCACCCCTCCACTTT.

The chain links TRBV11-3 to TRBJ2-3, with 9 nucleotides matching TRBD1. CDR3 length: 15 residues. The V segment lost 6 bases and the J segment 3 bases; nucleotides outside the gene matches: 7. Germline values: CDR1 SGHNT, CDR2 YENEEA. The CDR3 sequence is CASRHRTGVTDTQYF. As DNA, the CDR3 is TGTGCCAGCAGGCACAGGACAGGGGTTACAGATACGCAGTATTTT.